Below are 16 T cell receptor beta chains sequenced from a single sample in a study of T cells expressing NK-cell markers. TCRdb re-called the 5' RACE reads and shows each CDR3 protein once, DNA omitted. Recorded for this sample: some 390,000 distinct CDR3 sequences. Sequenced material: blood T cells: a sorted CD56 or NKG2C T cell subset, CD4+ or CD8+ T cells, or bulk PBMC T cells (not recorded which). The receptor set was obtained from a woman aged 45-65 years in good health.

The CDR3 sequence: CASSSGGTSGRYNEQFF. This rearrangement joins TRBV7-7 to TRBJ2-1; TCRdb reports TRBD2, a call that lacks DNA to check it against. The CDR3 runs to 17 residues. Per the germline V gene, CDR1 is SSHAT and CDR2 is FNYEAQ (reference sequence).

The gene calls are TRBV2 and TRBJ2-1. CDR1 and CDR2 from the germline V gene are SNHLY and FYNNEI. This CDR3 is 14 amino acids long. This CDR3 reads CASSADWLNNEQFF.

The V call is TRBV19, the J call TRBJ2-1; the TCRdb D gene call, TRBD2, has no DNA to confirm it. The CDR3 loop spans 17 amino acids. Germline lookup yields CDR1 LNHDA and CDR2 SQIVND (reference sequence). CDR3 amino acids: CASSFGHLAGGHNEQFF.

This rearrangement joins TRBV6-5 to TRBJ1-2; TCRdb selects TRBD1, and the lack of DNA leaves this call unchecked. Germline V gene lookup returns CDR1 MNHEY and CDR2 SVGAGI. The CDR3 runs to 12 residues. The CDR3 loop reads CASSNTGVGYTF.

The rearrangement joins TRBV7-9 to TRBJ2-7. The CDR3 length is 11 residues. Germline-derived CDR1 and CDR2 are SEHNR and FQNEAQ (reference sequence). CDR3 region: CASSSDYLRYF.

The V gene is TRBV20-1, the J gene TRBJ2-5; TCRdb's D gene call, TRBD1, goes unchecked for lack of DNA. The CDR3 is made up of 15 amino acids. Germline V gene data show CDR1 as DFQATT and CDR2 as SNEGSKA (reference sequence). CDR3 protein: CSATPKGSPWETQYF.

The chain uses TRBV20-1 and TRBJ2-4; TCRdb lists TRBD2, though no DNA is available to test this call. CDR3 length equals 18 residues. Germline assignment: CDR1 DFQATT and CDR2 SNEGSKA (reference sequence). CDR3 protein: CSAREVRGLAGGPYIQYF.

The genes are TRBV5-1 and TRBJ1-6; as DNA is missing, the TRBD1 call by TCRdb cannot be tested. The CDR3 sequence is 14 residues long. Germline V lookup: CDR1 SGHRS, CDR2 YFSETQ. The CDR3 loop reads CASSLGTGNSPLHF.

V usage is TRBV27 and J usage is TRBJ2-5. The CDR3 is made up of 14 amino acids. The germline gives CDR1 MNHEY, CDR2 SMNVEV (reference sequence). CDR3 sequence reads: CASSSQTEVRTQYF.

This chain connects TRBV9 to TRBJ2-3. Germline values: CDR1 SGDLS, CDR2 YYNGEE. The CDR3 extends over 15 amino acids. This chain's CDR3 is CASSVGVQETDTQYF.

V is TRBV4-2 and J is TRBJ2-7; TCRdb designates TRBD2, a call that cannot be tested without DNA. This CDR3 comprises 18 residues. Germline CDR1 LGHNA, CDR2 YNFKEQ. The CDR3 sequence is CASSQRLASGRAVYEQYF.

The J gene is TRBJ2-7, the V gene TRBV6-2 or TRBV6-3; TCRdb picks TRBD1, but there is no DNA to check that call. The CDR3 sequence is 16 residues long. CDR1 is MNHEY, CDR2 SVGEGT, per germline. CDR3 sequence: CASSYSMGTVSYEQYF.

The chain is built from TRBV12-3 or TRBV12-4 and TRBJ2-2. CDR3 length equals 14 residues. The CDR3 loop reads CASSLSRNTGELFF.

The V call is TRBV20-1, the J call TRBJ2-2; TCRdb designates TRBD2, a call that cannot be tested without DNA. CDR1 is DFQATT, CDR2 SNEGSKA, per germline (reference sequence). The CDR3 totals 17 residues. The CDR3 loop is CSAMGLAGGPPTGELFF.

V gene TRBV5-1 combines with J gene TRBJ1-1; TCRdb proposes TRBD1, but this gene call is untestable without DNA. The germline V gene encodes CDR1 SGHRS and CDR2 YFSETQ. This CDR3 is 17 amino acids long. CDR3 in amino acids: CASSLARTGGRDTEAFF. Looking up the rest from reference TRBV5-1 and TRBJ1-1 gives the full variable domain: KAGVTQTPRYLIKTRGQQVTLSCSPISGHRSVSWYQQTPGQGLQFLFEYFSETQRNKGNFPGRFSGRQFSNSRSEMNVSTLELGDSALYLCASSLARTGGRDTEAFFGQGTRLTVV.

The rearrangement joins TRBV20-1 to TRBJ1-1; as DNA is missing, the TRBD1 call by TCRdb cannot be tested. CDR3 size: 14 residues. The germline gives CDR1 DFQATT, CDR2 SNEGSKA (reference sequence). The CDR3: CSVRQGGWNTEAFF.